This T cell receptor beta chain was recorded in a study of blood T cells in healthy people across ages (dated by TCRdb to between 2014 and 2017). About the full investigation: Template switching captured roughly one uniquely barcoded TCR beta cDNA molecule per two T cells in model experiments. The study measured age-related changes in TCR beta repertoire diversity using deep sequencing normalized with unique cDNA molecular identifiers. Donors were grouped into four age groups: young (average roughly 16 years), middle-aged (roughly 40), aged (around 60) and long-lived (roughly 80). To avoid experimental bias, donors of different ages were randomly spread across the sequencing lanes. The study analyzed two additional independent replicas of 1 million unique cDNA reads from the same blood draw for two donors, one aged 18 to 29 and one aged 80 or older. Results the study describes overall, beyond this receptor: There was a strong correlation between observed TCR beta diversity and the percentage of naive T cells measured by flow cytometry. Compared with the aged group, the long-lived group had more naive CD4+ T cells, fewer expanded clones and increased TCR diversity, a pattern suggesting age selection. Donor CMV infection status was unknown, potentially confounding age-related changes in expanded clonotypes. As age increased, observed TCR beta diversity per million T cells dropped in a roughly linear way, and a significant reduction was already evident by age roughly 36. Conclusive comparison of naive and antigen-experienced compartments was prevented by the profiling of bulk unsorted PBMCs. Estimates of total diversity based on one million sequenced T cells were considered lower bounds and underestimates.

This clonotype was seen more than once but under ten times. There is no known antigen for this receptor. There are no base qualities to consult, and no much larger clone falls within one base. Libraries came from 5' RACE. The reads were generated on an Illumina HiSeq 2500. A second PCR of 7 to 11 cycles was performed with a sample-barcoded 5' primer and a J-beta primer mix. A template-switch 5' adaptor carrying 12 random nucleotides introduced a unique molecular identifier onto each TCR beta cDNA molecule. At least 2.5 million CDR3-containing paired-end reads were obtained from each sample. First-strand cDNA was synthesized from all RNA with the Mint cDNA synthesis kit, primed by a TRBC-specific oligonucleotide. After uracil-DNA glycosylase treatment, a first 18-cycle PCR used universal primers M1SS and BC2_uni_R on all cDNA. In the original analysis: Normalization of each sample was performed by random selection of 1 million high-quality reads, each carrying a distinct molecular identifier. Instead of being binned into consensus sequences, reads that shared molecular identifiers were thrown out. MiTCR, set to a Q25 quality threshold and the strictest error-elimination algorithm, was used for CDR3 identification, clonotype clustering and error correction. A nonparametric unseen species model with Euler transformation was used to estimate a lower bound on total TCR beta diversity. The raw public data were reprocessed by TCRdb itself: fastp quality trimming at Q25, MiXCR clonotype calling, in-frame beta chains only. One record per CDR3 amino acid sequence lists the most common genes and DNA. For this entry, the V and J calls and clone size follow TCRdb and not the study's own pipeline. This sample gives around 650,000 distinct CDR3 sequences in total; 32% of them show up just once. 15% of the sample is held by the ten biggest clonotypes.

The roughly 39 donors, aged about 6 to 100 years, were systemically healthy Caucasian individuals from Russia. Around 10 milliliters of peripheral blood were collected from each donor into EDTA-treated Vacutainer tubes. Ficoll-Paque density-gradient centrifugation was used to isolate PBMCs, with at least 6 million obtained per sample. Total RNA was extracted from PBMCs with Trizol reagent, with at least 5.5 micrograms obtained per sample. For every donor, flow cytometry on a PBMC aliquot measured the percentage of naive CD45RAhigh/CD27high T cells. This TCR was sampled from a woman aged 80 or older in good health. Donor details come from another sample of the same person, matched by shared clones. Sequenced material: blood.

The nucleotide sequence is TGTGCCAGCAGGTCGGACAGGGGGCTAAGGGGCTACACCTTC. Its product reads: CASRSDRGLRGYTF. The sequence links TRBV6-5 to TRBJ1-2; 11 of the junction bases match TRBD1. Measured from the cysteine to the phenylalanine, the CDR3 is 14 residues long. The only DNA kept is the CDR3, 42 bases in frame from the first base. CDR1 MNHEY and CDR2 SVGAGI are derived from the germline V gene. V is cut back by 6 bases and J by 8 bases, with 8 bases in the junction unmatched.